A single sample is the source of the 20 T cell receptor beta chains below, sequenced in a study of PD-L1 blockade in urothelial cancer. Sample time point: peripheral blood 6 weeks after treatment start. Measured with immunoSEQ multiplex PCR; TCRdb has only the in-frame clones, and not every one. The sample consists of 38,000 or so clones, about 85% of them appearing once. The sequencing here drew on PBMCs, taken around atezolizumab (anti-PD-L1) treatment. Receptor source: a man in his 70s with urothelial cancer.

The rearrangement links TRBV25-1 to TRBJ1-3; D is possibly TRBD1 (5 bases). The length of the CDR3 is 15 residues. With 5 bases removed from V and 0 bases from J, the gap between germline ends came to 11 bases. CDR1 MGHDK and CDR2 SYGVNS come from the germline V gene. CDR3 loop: CASSRQGISGNTIYF. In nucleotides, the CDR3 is TGTGCCAGCAGTAGGCAGGGAATCTCTGGAAACACCATATATTTT.

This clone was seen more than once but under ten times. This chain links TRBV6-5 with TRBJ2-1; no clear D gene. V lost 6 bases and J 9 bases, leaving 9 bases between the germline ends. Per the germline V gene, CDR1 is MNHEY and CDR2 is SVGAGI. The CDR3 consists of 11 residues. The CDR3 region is CASRSLGEQFF. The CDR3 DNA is TGTGCCAGCAGATCGCTAGGTGAGCAGTTCTTC.

Here the CDR3 reads CASSLPPGTSEQYF. The CDR3 DNA reads TGTGCCAGCTCACTCCCTCCCGGGACTAGCGAGCAGTACTTC. The genes are TRBV18 and TRBJ2-7, with 8 bases matching TRBD2. Germline V lookup: CDR1 KGHSH, CDR2 LQKENI. The CDR3 length is 14 residues. Losses at the gene ends were 4 bases for V and 6 bases for J; bases not matched to a gene: 8. Full variable domain (missing parts from reference TRBV18 and TRBJ2-7): NAGVMQNPRHLVRRRGQEARLRCSPMKGHSHVYWYRQLPEEGLKFMVYLQKENIIDESGMPKERFSAEFPKEGPSILRIQQVVRGDSAAYFCASSLPPGTSEQYFGPGTRLTVT.

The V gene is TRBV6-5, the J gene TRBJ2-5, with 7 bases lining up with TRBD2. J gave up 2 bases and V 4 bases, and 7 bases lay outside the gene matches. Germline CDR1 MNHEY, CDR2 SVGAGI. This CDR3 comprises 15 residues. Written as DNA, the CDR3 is TGTGCCAGCAGTTCCTCCGGGACTAAGCAAGAGACCCAGTACTTC. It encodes CASSSSGTKQETQYF.

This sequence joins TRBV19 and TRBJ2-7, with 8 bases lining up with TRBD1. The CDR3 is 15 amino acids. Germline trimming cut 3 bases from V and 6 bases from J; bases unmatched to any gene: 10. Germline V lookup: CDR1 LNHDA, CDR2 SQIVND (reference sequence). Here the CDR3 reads CASSISGTGTIEQYF. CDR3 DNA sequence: TGTGCCAGTAGTATTTCCGGGACAGGTACTATCGAGCAGTACTTC.

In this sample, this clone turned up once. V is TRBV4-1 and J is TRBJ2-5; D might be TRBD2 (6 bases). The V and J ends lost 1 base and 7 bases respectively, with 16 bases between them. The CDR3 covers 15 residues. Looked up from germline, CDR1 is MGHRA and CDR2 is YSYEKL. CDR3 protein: CASSQGVRGAGTQYF. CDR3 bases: TGCGCCAGCAGCCAAGGGGTCCGGGGAGCGGGGACCCAGTACTTC.

CDR3 nucleotides: TGTGCCAGCATCCCGGGTGCAGAGGATTCCTACGAGCAGTACTTC. Translating it yields CASIPGAEDSYEQYF. The rearrangement links TRBV28 to TRBJ2-7, with D unresolved. The CDR3 is 15 amino acids. Trimming took off 7 bases at V and 1 base at J, with 17 bases between the two ends. The germline gives CDR1 MDHEN, CDR2 SYDVKM.

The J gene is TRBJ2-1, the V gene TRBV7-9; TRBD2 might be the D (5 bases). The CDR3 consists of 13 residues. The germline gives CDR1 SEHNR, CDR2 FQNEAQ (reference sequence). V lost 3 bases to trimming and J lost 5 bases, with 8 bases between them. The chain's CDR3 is CASSFVEDNEQFF. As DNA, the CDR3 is TGTGCCAGCAGCTTCGTGGAGGACAATGAGCAGTTCTTC.

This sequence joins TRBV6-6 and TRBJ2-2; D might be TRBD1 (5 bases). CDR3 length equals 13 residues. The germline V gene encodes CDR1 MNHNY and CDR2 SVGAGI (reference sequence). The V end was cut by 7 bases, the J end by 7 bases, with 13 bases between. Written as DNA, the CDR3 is TGTGCCAGCACCCCAGTAAGGGGCGGGGAGCTGTTTTTT. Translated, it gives CASTPVRGGELFF.

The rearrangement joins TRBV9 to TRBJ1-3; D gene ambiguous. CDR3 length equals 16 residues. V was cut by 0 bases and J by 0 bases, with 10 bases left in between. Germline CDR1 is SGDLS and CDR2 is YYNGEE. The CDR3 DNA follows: TGTGCCAGCAGCGTAGGAGCTAGTTACTCTGGAAACACCATATATTTT. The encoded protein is CASSVGASYSGNTIYF.

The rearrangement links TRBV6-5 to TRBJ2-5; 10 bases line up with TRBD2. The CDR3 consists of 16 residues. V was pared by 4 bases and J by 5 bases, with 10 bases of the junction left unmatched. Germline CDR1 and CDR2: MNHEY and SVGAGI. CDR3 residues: CASSSSPLAGVETQYF. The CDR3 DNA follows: TGTGCCAGCAGTTCCAGCCCGCTAGCGGGAGTTGAGACCCAGTACTTC.

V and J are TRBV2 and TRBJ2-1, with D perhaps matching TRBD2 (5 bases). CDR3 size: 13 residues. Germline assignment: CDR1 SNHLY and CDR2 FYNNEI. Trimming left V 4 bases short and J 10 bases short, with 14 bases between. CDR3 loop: CASSGVGDVEQFF. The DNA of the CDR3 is TGTGCCAGCAGTGGGGTGGGAGATGTGGAGCAGTTCTTC.

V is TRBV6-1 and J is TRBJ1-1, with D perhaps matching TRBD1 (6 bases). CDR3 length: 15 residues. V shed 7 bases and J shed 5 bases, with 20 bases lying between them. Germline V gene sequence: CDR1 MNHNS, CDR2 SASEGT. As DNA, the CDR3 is TGTGCCAGCACCCCCTCGAGGGGGGGGTGGACTGAAGCTTTCTTT. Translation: CASTPSRGGWTEAFF.

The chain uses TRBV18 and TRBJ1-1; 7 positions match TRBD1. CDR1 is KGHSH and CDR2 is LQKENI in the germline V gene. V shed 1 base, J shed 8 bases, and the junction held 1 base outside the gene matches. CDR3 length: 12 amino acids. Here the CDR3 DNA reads TGTGCCAGCTCACCACAGGGGGCAGAAGCTTTCTTT. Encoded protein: CASSPQGAEAFF.

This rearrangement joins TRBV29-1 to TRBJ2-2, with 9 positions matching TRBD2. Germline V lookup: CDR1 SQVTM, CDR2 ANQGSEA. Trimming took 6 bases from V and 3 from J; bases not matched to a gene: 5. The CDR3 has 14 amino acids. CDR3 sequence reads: CSVVAGGYTGELFF. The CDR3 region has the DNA TGCAGCGTAGTTGCGGGAGGGTACACCGGGGAGCTGTTTTTT.

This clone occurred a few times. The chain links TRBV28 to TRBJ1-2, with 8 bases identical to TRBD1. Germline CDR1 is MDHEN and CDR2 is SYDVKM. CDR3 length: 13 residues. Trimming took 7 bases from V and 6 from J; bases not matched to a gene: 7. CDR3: CASTDRGGDGYTF. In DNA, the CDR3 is TGTGCCAGCACCGACAGGGGAGGAGATGGCTACACCTTC.

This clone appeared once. CDR3 nucleotide sequence: TGTGCCAGCAGCCAAGAAGGAGGGGGGGGATCGGCAGATACGCAGTATTTT. Amino acid sequence: CASSQEGGGGSADTQYF. The J gene is TRBJ2-3, the V gene TRBV4-2, with a tentative D call TRBD2 (7 bases). The CDR3 has 17 residues. Germline CDR1 and CDR2: LGHNA and YNFKEQ. Trimming pared 0 bases from V and 4 bases from J, leaving 17 bases between.

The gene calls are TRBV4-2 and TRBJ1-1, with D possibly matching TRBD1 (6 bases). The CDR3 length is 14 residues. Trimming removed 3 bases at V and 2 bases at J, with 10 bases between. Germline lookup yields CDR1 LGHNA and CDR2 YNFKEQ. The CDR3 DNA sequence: TGTGCCAGCAGCCAGAACAGGGTAAACACTGAAGCTTTCTTT. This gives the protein CASSQNRVNTEAFF.

The CDR3 DNA follows: TGTGCCAGCACGGGACACCGCACAGATACGCAGTATTTT. As protein: CASTGHRTDTQYF. The J gene is TRBJ2-3, the V gene TRBV7-2; TRBD1 is a possible D gene (6 bases). The V and J ends lost 7 bases and 1 base respectively, with 9 bases between them. Germline CDR1 reads SGHTA; CDR2 reads FQGNSA. The CDR3 consists of 13 residues.

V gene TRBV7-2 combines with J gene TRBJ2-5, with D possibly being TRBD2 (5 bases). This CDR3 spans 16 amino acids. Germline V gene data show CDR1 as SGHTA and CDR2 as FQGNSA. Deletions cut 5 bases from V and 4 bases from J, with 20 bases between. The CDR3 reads CASSPDRRRVGETQYF. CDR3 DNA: TGTGCCAGCAGCCCCGACCGGAGGCGGGTGGGAGAGACCCAGTACTTC.